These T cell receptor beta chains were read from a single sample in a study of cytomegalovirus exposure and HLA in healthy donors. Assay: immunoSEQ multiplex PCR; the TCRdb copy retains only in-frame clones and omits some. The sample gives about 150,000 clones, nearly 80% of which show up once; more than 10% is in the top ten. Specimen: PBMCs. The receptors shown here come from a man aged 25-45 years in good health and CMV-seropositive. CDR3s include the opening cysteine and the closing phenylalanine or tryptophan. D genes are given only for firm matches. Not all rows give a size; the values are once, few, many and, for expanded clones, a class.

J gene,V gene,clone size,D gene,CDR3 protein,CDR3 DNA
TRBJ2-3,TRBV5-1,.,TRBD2,CASSLAGGSTDTQYF,TGCGCCAGCAGCTTAGCGGGAGGGAGCACAGATACGCAGTATTTT
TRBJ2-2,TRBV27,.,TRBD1,CASRKTGGSEQGTGELFF,TGTGCCAGCAGGAAGACAGGGGGAAGTGAACAGGGCACCGGGGAGCTGTTTTTT
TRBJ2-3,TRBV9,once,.,CASSLRRTDTQYF,TGTGCCAGCAGCCTCAGGAGGACAGATACGCAGTATTTT
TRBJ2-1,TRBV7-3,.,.,CASSSGLPGGVDEQFF,TGTGCCAGCAGCTCCGGACTACCCGGTGGGGTCGATGAGCAGTTCTTC
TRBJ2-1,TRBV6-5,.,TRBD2,CASSGSGVTYNEQFF,TGTGCCAGCAGTGGGAGCGGGGTTACCTACAATGAGCAGTTCTTC
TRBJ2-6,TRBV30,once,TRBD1,CAWGQGSGANVLTF,TGTGCCTGGGGACAGGGGTCTGGGGCCAACGTCCTGACTTTC
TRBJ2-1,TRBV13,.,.,CASSLLADSYNEQFF,TGTGCCAGCAGCTTACTGGCGGACTCCTACAATGAGCAGTTCTTC
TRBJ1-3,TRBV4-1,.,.,CASSSPDRAGNTIYF,TGCGCCAGCAGCTCCCCGGACAGAGCTGGAAACACCATATATTTT
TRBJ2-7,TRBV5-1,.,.,CASSLNPQVSYEQYF,TGCGCCAGCAGCTTGAACCCTCAGGTCTCCTACGAGCAGTACTTC
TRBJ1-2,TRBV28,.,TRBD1,CASSTGENYGYTF,TGTGCCAGCAGTACAGGGGAGAACTATGGCTACACCTTC
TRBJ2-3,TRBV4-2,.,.,CASSQDRRTDNTDTQYF,TGTGCCAGCAGCCAAGATCGTAGGACAGATAACACAGATACGCAGTATTTT
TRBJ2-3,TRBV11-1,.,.,CASSYQTAREEITDTQYF,TGTGCCAGCAGTTATCAAACCGCGAGGGAGGAGATCACAGATACGCAGTATTTT
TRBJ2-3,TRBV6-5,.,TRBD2,CASSYSHSGSADTQYF,TGTGCCAGCAGTTACAGTCATAGCGGGAGCGCAGATACGCAGTATTTT
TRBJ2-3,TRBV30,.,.,CAARGDGFFRTDTQYF,TGTGCCGCCAGGGGGGACGGATTTTTTCGCACAGATACGCAGTATTTT
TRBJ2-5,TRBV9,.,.,CASSEGGRVETQYF,TGTGCCAGCAGCGAGGGGGGGCGGGTAGAGACCCAGTACTTC
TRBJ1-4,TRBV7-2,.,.,CASSLVSGVSGKLFF,TGTGCCAGCAGCTTAGTGTCGGGGGTCTCGGGAAAACTGTTTTTT